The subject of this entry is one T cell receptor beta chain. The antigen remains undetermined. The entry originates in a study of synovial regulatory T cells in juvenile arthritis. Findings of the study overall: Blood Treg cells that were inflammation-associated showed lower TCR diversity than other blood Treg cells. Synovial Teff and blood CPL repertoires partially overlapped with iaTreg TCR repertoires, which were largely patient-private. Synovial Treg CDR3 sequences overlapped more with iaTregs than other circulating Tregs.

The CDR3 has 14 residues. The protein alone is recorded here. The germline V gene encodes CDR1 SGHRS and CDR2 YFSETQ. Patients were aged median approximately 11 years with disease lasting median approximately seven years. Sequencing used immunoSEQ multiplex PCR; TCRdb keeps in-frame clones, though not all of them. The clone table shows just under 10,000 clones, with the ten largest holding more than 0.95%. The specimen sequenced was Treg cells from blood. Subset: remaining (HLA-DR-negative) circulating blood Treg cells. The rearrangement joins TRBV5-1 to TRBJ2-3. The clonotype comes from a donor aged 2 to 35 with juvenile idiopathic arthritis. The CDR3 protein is CASSLAGIVDTQYF.